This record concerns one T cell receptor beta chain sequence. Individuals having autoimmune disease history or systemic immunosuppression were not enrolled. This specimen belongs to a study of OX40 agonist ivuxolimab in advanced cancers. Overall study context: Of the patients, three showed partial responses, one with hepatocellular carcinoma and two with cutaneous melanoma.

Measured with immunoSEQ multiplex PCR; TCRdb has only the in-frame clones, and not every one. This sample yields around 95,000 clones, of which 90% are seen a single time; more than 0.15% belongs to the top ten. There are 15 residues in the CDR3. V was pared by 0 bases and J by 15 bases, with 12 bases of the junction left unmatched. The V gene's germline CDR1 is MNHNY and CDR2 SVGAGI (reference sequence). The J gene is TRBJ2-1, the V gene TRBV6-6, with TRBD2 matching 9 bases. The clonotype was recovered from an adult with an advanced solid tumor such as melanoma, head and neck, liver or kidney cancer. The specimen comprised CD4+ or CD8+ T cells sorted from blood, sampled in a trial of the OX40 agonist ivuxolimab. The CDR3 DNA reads TGTGCCAGCAGTTACTCTCCCGCGGGAGGGCAAGATGGGTTCTTC. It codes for CASSYSPAGGQDGFF.